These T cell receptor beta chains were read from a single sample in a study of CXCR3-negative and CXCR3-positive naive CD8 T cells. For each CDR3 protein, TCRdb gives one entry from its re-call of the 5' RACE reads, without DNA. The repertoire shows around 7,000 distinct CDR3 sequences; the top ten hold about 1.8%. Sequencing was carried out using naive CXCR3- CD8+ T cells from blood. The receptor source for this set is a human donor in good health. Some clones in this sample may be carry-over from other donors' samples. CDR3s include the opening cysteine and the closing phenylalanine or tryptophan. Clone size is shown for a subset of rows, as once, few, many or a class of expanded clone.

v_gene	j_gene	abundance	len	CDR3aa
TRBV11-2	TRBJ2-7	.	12	CASSTIMAEQYF
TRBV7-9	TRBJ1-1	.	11	CASGGVAEAFF
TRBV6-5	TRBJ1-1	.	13	CASSGRENTEAFF
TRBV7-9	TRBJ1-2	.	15	CASSYGTGGTDGYTF
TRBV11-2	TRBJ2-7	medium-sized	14	CASSLDFLGGEQYF
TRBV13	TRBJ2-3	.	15	CASSFSGRDTDTQYF
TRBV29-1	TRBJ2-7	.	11	CSVERDYEQYF
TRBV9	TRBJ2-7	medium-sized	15	CASSAGWGERYEQYF
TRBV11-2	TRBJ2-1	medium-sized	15	CASSLIGSSYNEQFF
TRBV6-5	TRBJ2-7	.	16	CASSYSTVGIGYEQYF
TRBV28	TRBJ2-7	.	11	CASSPLYEQYF
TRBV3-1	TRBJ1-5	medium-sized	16	CASSETGTNSNQPQHF
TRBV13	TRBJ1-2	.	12	CASSLGGLGYTF
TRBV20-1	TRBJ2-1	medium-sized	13	CSAIGLGRNEQFF
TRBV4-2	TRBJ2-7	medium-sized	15	CASSQGHDSSYEQYF
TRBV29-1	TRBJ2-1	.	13	CSVEALARNEQFF
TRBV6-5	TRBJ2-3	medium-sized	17	CASSPPGLAGRTDTQYF
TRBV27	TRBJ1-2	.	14	CASRRDMSNYGYTF
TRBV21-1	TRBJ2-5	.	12	CASSVYAQTQYF
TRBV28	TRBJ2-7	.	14	CASSLDGAFNEQYF
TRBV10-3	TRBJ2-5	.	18	CAISDPNGGPTHMETQYF
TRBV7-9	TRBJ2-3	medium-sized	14	CASSLAASPDTQYF
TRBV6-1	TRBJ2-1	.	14	CATGTQSSYNEQFF